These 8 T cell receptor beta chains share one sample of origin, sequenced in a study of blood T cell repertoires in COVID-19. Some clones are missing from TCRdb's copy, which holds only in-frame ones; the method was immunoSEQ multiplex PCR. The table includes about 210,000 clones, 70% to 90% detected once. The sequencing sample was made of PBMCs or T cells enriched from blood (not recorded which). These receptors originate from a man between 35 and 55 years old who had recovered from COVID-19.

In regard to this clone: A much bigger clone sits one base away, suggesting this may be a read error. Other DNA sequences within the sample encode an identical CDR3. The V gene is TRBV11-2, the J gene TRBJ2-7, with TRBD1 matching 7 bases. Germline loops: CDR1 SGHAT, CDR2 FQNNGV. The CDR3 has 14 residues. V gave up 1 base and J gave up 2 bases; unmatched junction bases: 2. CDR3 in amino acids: CASSLGQGPYEQYF. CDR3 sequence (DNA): TGTGCCAGCAGCTTAGGACAGGGCCCCTACGAGCAGTACTTC.

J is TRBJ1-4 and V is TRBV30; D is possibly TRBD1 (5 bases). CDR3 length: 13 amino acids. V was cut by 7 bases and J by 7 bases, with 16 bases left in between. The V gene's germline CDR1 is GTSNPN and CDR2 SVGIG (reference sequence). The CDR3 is CAYLGGPGEKLFF. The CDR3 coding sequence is TGTGCCTACCTCGGGGGTCCAGGTGAAAAACTGTTTTTT.

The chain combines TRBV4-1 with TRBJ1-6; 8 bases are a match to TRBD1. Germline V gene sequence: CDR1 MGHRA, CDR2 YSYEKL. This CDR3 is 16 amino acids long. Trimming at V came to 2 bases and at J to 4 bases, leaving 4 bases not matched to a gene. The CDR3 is CASSQPRTGYNSPLHF. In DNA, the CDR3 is TGCGCCAGCAGCCAACCGAGGACAGGGTATAATTCACCCCTCCACTTT.

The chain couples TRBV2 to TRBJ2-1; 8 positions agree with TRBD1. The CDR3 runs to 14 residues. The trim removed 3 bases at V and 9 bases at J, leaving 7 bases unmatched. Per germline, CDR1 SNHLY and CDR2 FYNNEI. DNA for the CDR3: TGTGCCAGCAGTGAGTCAACAGGGGGTTTTGAGCAGTTCTTC. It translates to CASSESTGGFEQFF.

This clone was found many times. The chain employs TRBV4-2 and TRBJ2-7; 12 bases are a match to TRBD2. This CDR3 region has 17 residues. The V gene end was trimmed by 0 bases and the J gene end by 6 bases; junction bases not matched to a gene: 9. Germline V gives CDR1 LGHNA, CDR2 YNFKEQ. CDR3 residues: CASSQDWRASGRGEQYF. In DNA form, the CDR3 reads TGTGCCAGCAGCCAAGATTGGCGGGCTAGCGGGAGGGGCGAGCAGTACTTC.

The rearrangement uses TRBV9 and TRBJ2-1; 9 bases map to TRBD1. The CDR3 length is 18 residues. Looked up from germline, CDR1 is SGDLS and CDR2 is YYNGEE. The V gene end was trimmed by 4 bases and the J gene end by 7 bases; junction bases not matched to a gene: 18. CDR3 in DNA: TGTGCCAGCAGCCGAAGACTGATGTATCGGGACAGGGAAAATGAGCAGTTCTTC. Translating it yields CASSRRLMYRDRENEQFF.

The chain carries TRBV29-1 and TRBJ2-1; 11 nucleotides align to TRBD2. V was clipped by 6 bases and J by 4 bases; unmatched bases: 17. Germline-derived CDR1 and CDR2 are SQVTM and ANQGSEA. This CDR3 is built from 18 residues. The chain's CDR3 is CSVTWWVLAGDSYNEQFF. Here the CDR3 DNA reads TGCAGCGTCACTTGGTGGGTACTAGCGGGAGATTCTTACAATGAGCAGTTCTTC.

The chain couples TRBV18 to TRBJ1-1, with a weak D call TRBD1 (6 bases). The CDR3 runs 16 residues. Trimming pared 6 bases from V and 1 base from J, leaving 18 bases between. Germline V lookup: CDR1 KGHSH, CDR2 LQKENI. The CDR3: CASSLQSGHRNTEAFF. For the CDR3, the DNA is TGTGCCAGCTCGCTCCAATCGGGACATCGGAACACTGAAGCTTTCTTT.